The 23 T cell receptor beta chains in this list originate from one sample, sequenced in a study of blood T cell repertoires in COVID-19 (dated by TCRdb to between 2020 and 2021). Library preparation used the immunoSEQ multiplex PCR assay. TCRdb carries this immuneACCESS record with in-frame sequences only. Its versions omit some clonotypes, under half of them owing to an unresolved V gene in the studies checked, with the rest unexplained. This sample gives about 170,000 clones in total; more than 75% of them show up just once. The ten most abundant clones make up 2% to 2.5% of the sample. Sequencing input: peripheral blood. The receptors were gathered from a man aged 50-59 years who had recovered from COVID-19.

This clone is a singleton in its sample. The chain uses TRBV7-6 and TRBJ1-2; D gene unclear. V shed 3 bases and J shed 4 bases, with 15 bases lying between them. This CDR3 contains 15 residues. Germline-derived CDR1 and CDR2 are SGHVS and FNYEAQ. The CDR3: CASSLTGGAFYGYTF. The CDR3, as DNA: TGTGCCAGCAGCTTGACCGGAGGTGCATTCTATGGCTACACCTTC.

In the case of this clone: A junction boundary mismatches the germline segment, possibly from a read error. CDR3 protein: CASHYSGGGNQPQHF. The CDR3 bases are TGTGCCAGTCATTATTCGGGAGGGGGCAACCAGCCCCAGCATTTT. V usage is TRBV19 and J usage is TRBJ1-5; 7 bases fit TRBD1. The CDR3 extends over 15 amino acids. Germline values: CDR1 LNHDA, CDR2 SQIVND (reference sequence).

The V call is TRBV15, the J call TRBJ2-2; 8 positions match TRBD2. V was pared by 3 bases and J by 4 bases, with 4 bases of the junction left unmatched. The germline V gene has CDR1 LNHNV and CDR2 YYDKDF (reference sequence). CDR3 size: 15 residues. The CDR3 sequence is CATSRPGTSTGELFF. CDR3 sequence (DNA): TGTGCCACCAGCAGGCCGGGGACTAGCACCGGGGAGCTGTTTTTT.

The rearrangement links TRBV19 to TRBJ2-3, with D perhaps TRBD1 (6 bases). V was cut by 3 bases and J by 1 base, with 11 bases left in between. Germline loops: CDR1 LNHDA, CDR2 SQIVND (reference sequence). This CDR3 has 15 residues. In DNA, the CDR3 is TGTGCCAGTAGTATGCCAGGGGCGGGCACAGATACGCAGTATTTT. This encodes CASSMPGAGTDTQYF.

The chain recombines TRBV2 with TRBJ1-5; TRBD1 matches 12 bases. Germline CDR1 and CDR2: SNHLY and FYNNEI. V was clipped by 4 bases and J by 1 base; unmatched bases: 2. CDR3 length: 16 residues. The CDR3 loop reads CASSAGQGASNQPQHF. Written as DNA, the CDR3 is TGTGCCAGCAGTGCGGGACAGGGGGCGAGCAATCAGCCCCAGCATTTT.

This clone was recorded only once. This chain joins TRBV27 and TRBJ1-2; maybe TRBD1 (6 bases). CDR3 length equals 15 residues. Looked up from germline, CDR1 is MNHEY and CDR2 is SMNVEV (reference sequence). V was pared by 3 bases and J by 4 bases, with 15 bases between. CDR3 in DNA: TGTGCCAGCAGTTTTATTCGGGGGGCCAGCTATGGCTACACCTTC. Translated, it gives CASSFIRGASYGYTF.

The chain recombines TRBV7-2 with TRBJ2-3, with 11 positions matching TRBD1. J lost 6 bases, V lost 5 bases, and 7 bases had no gene match. The CDR3 loop spans 15 amino acids. CDR1 and CDR2 (germline): SGHTA, FQGNSA. This CDR3 is CASSKRTGGRDTQYF. The CDR3, as DNA: TGTGCCAGCAGCAAGAGGACAGGGGGCAGGGATACGCAGTATTTT.

V usage is TRBV2 and J usage is TRBJ1-1, with TRBD1 matching over 10 bases. This CDR3 has 15 residues. Germline V gives CDR1 SNHLY, CDR2 FYNNEI. Trimming took 1 base from V and 5 from J; bases not matched to a gene: 4. The CDR3 loop is CASSEGQGAGTEAFF. The CDR3 DNA reads TGTGCCAGCAGTGAAGGACAGGGGGCGGGGACTGAAGCTTTCTTT.

The V gene is TRBV3-1 (or the pseudogene TRBV3-2), the J gene TRBJ1-6; D unresolved. The germline gives CDR1 LGHDT, CDR2 YNNKEL (reference sequence). The CDR3 has 14 amino acids. V lost 4 bases and J lost 10, with 14 bases in between. The CDR3 DNA reads TGTGCCAGCAGCCGCGGGGTCGGAGGATCACCCCTCCACTTT. Its protein is CASSRGVGGSPLHF.

The V call is TRBV7-3, the J call TRBJ2-3, with 10 positions matching TRBD2. CDR3 length: 15 amino acids. CDR1 is SGHTA, CDR2 FQGTGA, per germline. Trimming cost V 5 bases and J 0 bases; bases outside gene matches: 2. For the CDR3, the DNA is TGTGCCAGCAGCCCGACTAGCGGGAGCACAGATACGCAGTATTTT. This translates into CASSPTSGSTDTQYF.

This clone showed up just a few times. The chain carries TRBV19 and TRBJ1-6; D not resolved. This CDR3 is 14 amino acids long. Germline V gene sequence: CDR1 LNHDA, CDR2 SQIVND (reference sequence). The V and J ends lost 3 bases and 10 bases respectively, with 13 bases between them. Written as DNA, the CDR3 is TGTGCCAGTAGTATCGCAGGTTTCGGATCACCCCTCCACTTT. It encodes CASSIAGFGSPLHF.

This chain uses TRBV7-8 with TRBJ2-7, with TRBD1 as a possible D gene (5 bases). The CDR3 runs to 13 residues. V was pared by 5 bases and J by 1 base, with 9 bases between. The V gene's germline CDR1 is SGHVS and CDR2 FQNEAQ. CDR3 sequence reads: CASSPGQSYEQYF. The CDR3 DNA follows: TGTGCCAGCAGCCCAGGGCAGTCCTACGAGCAGTACTTC.

This chain joins TRBV6-5 and TRBJ2-7, with D tentatively TRBD1 (6 bases). Trimming cost V 4 bases and J 2 bases, with 18 bases left between them. Germline values: CDR1 MNHEY, CDR2 SVGAGI. The CDR3 totals 16 residues. For the CDR3, the DNA is TGTGCCAGCAGTTCACTACAGGGAATAGAACCCTACGAGCAGTACTTC. Translated: CASSSLQGIEPYEQYF.

The chain combines TRBV19 with TRBJ1-1; TRBD1 is a possible D gene (6 bases). This CDR3 has 16 residues. Germline CDR1 and CDR2: LNHDA and SQIVND (reference sequence). V was pared by 9 bases and J by 1 base, with 21 bases between. The CDR3, as DNA: TGTGCCAGGGGCGCTGGGGGCGAAGTTGAGAACACTGAAGCTTTCTTT. It codes for CARGAGGEVENTEAFF.

The chain links TRBV2 to TRBJ2-7, with D unclear. The CDR3 contains 12 residues. The V and J ends lost 6 bases and 4 bases respectively, with 10 bases between them. Per the germline V gene, CDR1 is SNHLY and CDR2 is FYNNEI. Written as DNA, the CDR3 is TGTGCCAGCAGCGCCGAGAGATACGAGCAGTACTTC. Its translation: CASSAERYEQYF. The variable domain in full, completed from reference TRBV2 and TRBJ2-7, reads EPEVTQTPSHQVTQMGQEVILRCVPISNHLYFYWYRQILGQKVEFLVSFYNNEISEKSEIFDDQFSVERPDGSNFTLKIRSTKLEDSAMYFCASSAERYEQYFGPGTRLTVT.

The chain is built from TRBV9 and TRBJ2-7; the match to TRBD2 covers 12 bases. The J segment lost 5 bases and the V segment lost 2 bases, leaving 2 bases of the junction unmatched. The germline gives CDR1 SGDLS, CDR2 YYNGEE. The CDR3 is 14 amino acids. CDR3 in DNA: TGTGCCAGCAGCGTCCGACTAGCGGGAGACGAGCAGTACTTC. It encodes CASSVRLAGDEQYF.

This chain links TRBV9 with TRBJ2-7; 7 bases agree with TRBD2. The trim removed 0 bases at V and 7 bases at J, leaving 10 bases unmatched. Germline CDR1 is SGDLS and CDR2 is YYNGEE. This CDR3 is 15 amino acids long. The CDR3 spells CASSVVQTAGGEQYF. In DNA, the CDR3 is TGTGCCAGCAGCGTAGTCCAGACCGCCGGGGGGGAGCAGTACTTC.

This chain links TRBV3-1 (or the pseudogene TRBV3-2) with TRBJ1-3; no clear D gene. Per the germline V gene, CDR1 is LGHDT and CDR2 is YNNKEL (reference sequence). The ends were cut back, 0 bases at V and 0 bases at J, with 9 bases in the middle. CDR3 length equals 16 residues. Here the CDR3 DNA reads TGTGCCAGCAGCCAAGACCGCCACAGCTCTGGAAACACCATATATTTT. Its protein product is CASSQDRHSSGNTIYF.

This sequence joins TRBV4-3 and TRBJ1-2; D unclear. The V gene's germline CDR1 is LGHNA and CDR2 YSLEER. With 0 bases removed from V and 8 bases from J, the gap between germline ends came to 16 bases. The CDR3 spans 15 residues. CDR3 protein: CASSQDLMRNLGYTF. CDR3 sequence (DNA): TGCGCCAGCAGCCAAGATCTGATGAGGAATCTAGGCTACACCTTC.

The chain employs TRBV19 and TRBJ2-1; 11 bases align to TRBD1. Germline CDR1 LNHDA, CDR2 SQIVND (reference sequence). The CDR3 is 18 amino acids. Losses at the gene ends were 2 bases for V and 7 bases for J; bases not matched to a gene: 13. The CDR3 sequence: CASSIRLPGQGGVNEQFF. CDR3 sequence (DNA): TGTGCCAGTAGTATAAGGCTTCCGGGACAGGGGGGGGTTAATGAGCAGTTCTTC.

This clone was observed a single time. The chain combines TRBV3-1 (or the pseudogene TRBV3-2) with TRBJ2-7, with TRBD2 identical over 11 bases. This CDR3 is built from 15 residues. V dropped 3 bases and J dropped 7; count of bases not matched to a gene: 8. CDR1 is LGHDT and CDR2 is YNNKEL in the germline V gene (reference sequence). The chain's CDR3 is CASSQTSGATWEQYF. The CDR3, as DNA: TGTGCCAGCAGCCAGACTAGCGGGGCCACCTGGGAGCAGTACTTC.

The rearrangement links TRBV6-5 to TRBJ2-7; 10 bases map to TRBD2. The CDR3 consists of 15 residues. CDR1 and CDR2 from the germline V gene are MNHEY and SVGAGI. J gave up 2 bases and V 8 bases, and 9 bases lay outside the gene matches. CDR3: CASRRERGGAYEQYF. In DNA form, the CDR3 reads TGTGCCAGCCGGAGAGAGCGGGGGGGGGCCTACGAGCAGTACTTC.

The J gene is TRBJ1-1, the V gene TRBV19; weak D call: TRBD1 (5 bases). Trimming pared 6 bases from V and 1 base from J, leaving 18 bases between. The CDR3 consists of 16 residues. The germline gives CDR1 LNHDA, CDR2 SQIVND (reference sequence). The CDR3, as DNA: TGTGCCAGTAGGACCCAATGGGGGGGTCCGAACACTGAAGCTTTCTTT. Translating gives CASRTQWGGPNTEAFF.